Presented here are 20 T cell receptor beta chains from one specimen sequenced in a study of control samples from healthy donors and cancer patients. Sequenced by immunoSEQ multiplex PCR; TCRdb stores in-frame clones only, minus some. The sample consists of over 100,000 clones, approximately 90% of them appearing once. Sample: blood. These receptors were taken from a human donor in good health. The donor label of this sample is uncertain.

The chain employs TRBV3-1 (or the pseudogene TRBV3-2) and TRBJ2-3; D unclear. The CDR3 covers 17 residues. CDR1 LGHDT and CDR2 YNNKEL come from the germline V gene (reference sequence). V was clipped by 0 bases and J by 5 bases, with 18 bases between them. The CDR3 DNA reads TGTGCCAGCAGCCAAGATTTGATGGGATTTCGCGAAGATACGCAGTATTTT. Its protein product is CASSQDLMGFREDTQYF.

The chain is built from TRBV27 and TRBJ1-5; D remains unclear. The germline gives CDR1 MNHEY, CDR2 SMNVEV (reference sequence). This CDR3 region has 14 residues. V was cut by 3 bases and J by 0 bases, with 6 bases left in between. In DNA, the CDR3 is TGTGCCAGCAGTTTGGGGAATAGCAATCAGCCCCAGCATTTT. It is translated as CASSLGNSNQPQHF.

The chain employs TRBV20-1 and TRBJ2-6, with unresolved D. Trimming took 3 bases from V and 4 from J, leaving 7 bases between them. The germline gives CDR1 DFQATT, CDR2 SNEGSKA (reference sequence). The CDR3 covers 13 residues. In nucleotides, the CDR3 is TGCAGTGCTAGTAGAGTCGGGGCCAACGTCCTGACTTTC. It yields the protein CSASRVGANVLTF.

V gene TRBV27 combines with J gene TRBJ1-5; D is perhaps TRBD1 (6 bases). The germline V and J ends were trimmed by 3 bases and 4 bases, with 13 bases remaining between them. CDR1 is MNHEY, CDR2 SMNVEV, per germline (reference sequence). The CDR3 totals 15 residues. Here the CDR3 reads CASSFSRGKNQPQHF. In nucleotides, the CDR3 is TGTGCCAGCAGTTTTAGCAGGGGAAAGAATCAGCCCCAGCATTTT.

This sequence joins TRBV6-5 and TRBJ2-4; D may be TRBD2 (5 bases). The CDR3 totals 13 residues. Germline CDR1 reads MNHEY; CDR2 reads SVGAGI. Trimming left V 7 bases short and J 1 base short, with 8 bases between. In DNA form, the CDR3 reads TGTGCCAGCACTCCGGGGGCCAAAAACATTCAGTACTTC. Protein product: CASTPGAKNIQYF.

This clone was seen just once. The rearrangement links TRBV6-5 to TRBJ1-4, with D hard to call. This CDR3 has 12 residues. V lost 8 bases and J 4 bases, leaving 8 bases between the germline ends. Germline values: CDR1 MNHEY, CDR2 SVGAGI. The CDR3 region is CASGGLNEKLFF. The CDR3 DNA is TGTGCCAGCGGCGGACTTAATGAAAAACTGTTTTTT.

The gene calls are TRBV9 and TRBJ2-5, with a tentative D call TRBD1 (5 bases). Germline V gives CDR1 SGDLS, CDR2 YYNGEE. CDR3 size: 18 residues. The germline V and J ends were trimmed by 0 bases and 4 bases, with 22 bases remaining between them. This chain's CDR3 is CASSVASPQAVTGETQYF. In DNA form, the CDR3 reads TGTGCCAGCAGCGTAGCCTCCCCACAGGCCGTAACTGGAGAGACCCAGTACTTC.

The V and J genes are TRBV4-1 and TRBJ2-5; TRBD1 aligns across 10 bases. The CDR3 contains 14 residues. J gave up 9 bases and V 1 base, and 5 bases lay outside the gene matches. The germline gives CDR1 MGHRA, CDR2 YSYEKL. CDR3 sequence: CASSQAGQGSAQYF. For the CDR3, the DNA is TGCGCCAGCAGCCAAGCGGGACAGGGGTCGGCCCAGTACTTC.

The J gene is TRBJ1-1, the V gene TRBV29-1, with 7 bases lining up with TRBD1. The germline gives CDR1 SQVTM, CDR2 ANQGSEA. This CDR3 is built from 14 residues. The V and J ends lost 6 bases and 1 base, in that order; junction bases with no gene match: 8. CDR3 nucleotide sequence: TGCAGCGTGGAACTACAGGGGTCGAACACTGAAGCTTTCTTT. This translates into CSVELQGSNTEAFF.

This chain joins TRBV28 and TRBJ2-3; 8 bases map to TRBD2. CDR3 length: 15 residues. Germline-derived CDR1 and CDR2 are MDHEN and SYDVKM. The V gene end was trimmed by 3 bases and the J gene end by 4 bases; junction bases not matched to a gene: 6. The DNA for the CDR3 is TGTGCCAGCAGTTTGTCGAGCGGGGGCGCAGATACGCAGTATTTT. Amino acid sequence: CASSLSSGGADTQYF.

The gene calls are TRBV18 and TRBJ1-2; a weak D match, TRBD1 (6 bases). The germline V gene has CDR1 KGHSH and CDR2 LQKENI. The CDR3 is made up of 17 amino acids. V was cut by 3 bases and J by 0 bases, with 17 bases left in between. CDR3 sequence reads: CASSPLSDRRSNYGYTF. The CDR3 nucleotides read TGTGCCAGCTCACCTCTCTCGGACAGACGATCTAACTATGGCTACACCTTC. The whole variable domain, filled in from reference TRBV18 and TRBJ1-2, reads NAGVMQNPRHLVRRRGQEARLRCSPMKGHSHVYWYRQLPEEGLKFMVYLQKENIIDESGMPKERFSAEFPKEGPSILRIQQVVRGDSAAYFCASSPLSDRRSNYGYTFGSGTRLTVV.

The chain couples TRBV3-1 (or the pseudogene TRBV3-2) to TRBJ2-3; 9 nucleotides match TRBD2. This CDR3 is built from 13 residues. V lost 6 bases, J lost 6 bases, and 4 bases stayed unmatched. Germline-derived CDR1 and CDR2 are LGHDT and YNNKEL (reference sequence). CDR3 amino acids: CASRHSGGDTQYF. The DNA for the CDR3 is TGTGCCAGCAGACATAGCGGGGGTGATACGCAGTATTTT.

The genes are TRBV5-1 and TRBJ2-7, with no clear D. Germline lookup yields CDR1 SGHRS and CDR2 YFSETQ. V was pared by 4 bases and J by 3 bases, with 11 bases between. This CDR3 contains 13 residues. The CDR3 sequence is CASSPGVNYEQYF. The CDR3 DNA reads TGCGCCAGCAGCCCAGGAGTGAACTACGAGCAGTACTTC.

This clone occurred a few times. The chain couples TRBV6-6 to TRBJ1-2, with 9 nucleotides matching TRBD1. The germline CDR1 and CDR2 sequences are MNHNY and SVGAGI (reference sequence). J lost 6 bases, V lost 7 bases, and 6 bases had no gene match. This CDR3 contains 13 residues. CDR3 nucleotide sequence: TGTGCCAGCATCCCCGGACAGGGGAATGGCTACACCTTC. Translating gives CASIPGQGNGYTF.

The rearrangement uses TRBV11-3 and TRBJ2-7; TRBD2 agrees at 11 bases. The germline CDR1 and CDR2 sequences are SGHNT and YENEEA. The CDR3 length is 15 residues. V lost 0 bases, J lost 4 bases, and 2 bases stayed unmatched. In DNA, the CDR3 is TGTGCCAGCAGCTTAGACGGGACTAGCGGATACGAGCAGTACTTC. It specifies CASSLDGTSGYEQYF.

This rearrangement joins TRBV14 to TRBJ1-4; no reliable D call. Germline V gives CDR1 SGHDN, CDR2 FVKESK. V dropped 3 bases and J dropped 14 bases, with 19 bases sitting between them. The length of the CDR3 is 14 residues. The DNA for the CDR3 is TGTGCCAGCAGCCAGGCTTTGATTCCTGTACATCTGTTTTTT. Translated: CASSQALIPVHLFF.

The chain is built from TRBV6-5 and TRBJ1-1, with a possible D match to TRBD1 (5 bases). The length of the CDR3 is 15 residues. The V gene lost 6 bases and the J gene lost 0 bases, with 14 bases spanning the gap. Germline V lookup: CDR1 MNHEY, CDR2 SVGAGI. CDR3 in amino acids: CASSTPMTVNTEAFF. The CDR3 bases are TGTGCCAGCAGCACCCCTATGACAGTGAACACTGAAGCTTTCTTT.

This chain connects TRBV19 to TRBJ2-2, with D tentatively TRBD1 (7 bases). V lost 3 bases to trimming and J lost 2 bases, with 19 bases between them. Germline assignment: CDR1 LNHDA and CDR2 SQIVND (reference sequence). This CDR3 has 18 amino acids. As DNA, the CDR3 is TGTGCCAGTAGTATTAATTCAGGGGGGACAGAAAACACCGGGGAGCTGTTTTTT. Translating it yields CASSINSGGTENTGELFF.

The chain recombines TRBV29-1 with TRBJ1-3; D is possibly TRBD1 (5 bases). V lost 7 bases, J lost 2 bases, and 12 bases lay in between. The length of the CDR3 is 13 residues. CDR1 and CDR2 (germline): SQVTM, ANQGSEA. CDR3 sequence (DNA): TGCAGCGCGGGGCCAGAAGCTGGAAACACCATATATTTT. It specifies CSAGPEAGNTIYF.

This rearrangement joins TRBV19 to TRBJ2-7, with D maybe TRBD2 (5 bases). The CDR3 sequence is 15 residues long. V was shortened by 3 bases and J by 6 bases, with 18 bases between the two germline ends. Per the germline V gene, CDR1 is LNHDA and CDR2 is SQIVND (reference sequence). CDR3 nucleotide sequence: TGTGCCAGTAGTATTAGTGTCGGGGAAAGAGGCGAGCAGTACTTC. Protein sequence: CASSISVGERGEQYF.